This T cell receptor (beta chain) was identified during a study of T cell repertoires in cytomegalovirus infection. V lost 7 bases, J lost 5 bases, and 7 bases stayed unmatched. Looked up from germline, CDR1 is LNHNV and CDR2 is YYDKDF (reference sequence). The CDR3 is 13 residues long. This clonotype was observed at least ten times. Using its own MiXCR run on the reads, TCRdb lists one record per CDR3 protein. The repertoire holds 200,000 to 300,000 distinct CDR3 sequences, with 9.1% as singletons. The sequencing sample was made of PBMCs. This receptor was obtained from a human donor in good health (CMV status not recorded). Some clones in this sample may be carry-over from other donors' samples. The chain is built from TRBV15 and TRBJ1-1; 7 nucleotides match TRBD1. The CDR3 spells CATNRQGVTEAFF. The CDR3 DNA follows: TGTGCCACCAACCGACAGGGTGTGACTGAAGCTTTCTTT.